Presented here are 21 T cell receptor beta chains from one specimen sequenced in a study of identifying expanded T cells in peripheral blood. The method was immunoSEQ multiplex PCR; TCRdb's version includes in-frame clones alone and lacks a portion of them. The table has around 91,000 clones, 88% seen once. The specimen sequenced was blood. The source is a person aged 18 to 69 in good health.

This clone showed up just once. The chain has TRBV5-1 and TRBJ2-7; D call uncertain. The CDR3 loop spans 13 amino acids. Trimming shortened V by 0 bases and J by 6 bases, and 10 bases separated the two germline ends. The germline V gene encodes CDR1 SGHRS and CDR2 YFSETQ. CDR3 nucleotides: TGCGCCAGCAGCTTGGCCTCGCGGACCGAGCAGTACTTC. Translated: CASSLASRTEQYF.

The chain uses TRBV18 and TRBJ1-1, with a weak D call TRBD1 (5 bases). Deletions cut 2 bases from V and 1 base from J, with 8 bases between. The CDR3 loop spans 14 amino acids. Germline lookup yields CDR1 KGHSH and CDR2 LQKENI. The CDR3 coding sequence is TGTGCCAGCTCACCAAGGGACGGGAACACTGAAGCTTTCTTT. Amino acid sequence: CASSPRDGNTEAFF.

V gene TRBV7-6 combines with J gene TRBJ2-5; D is ambiguous. Germline V gene data show CDR1 as SGHVS and CDR2 as FNYEAQ. Between the trimmed V and J ends, which lost 1 base and 6 bases, there was a span of 12 bases. CDR3 length: 14 amino acids. The CDR3 sequence is CASSLGGGIKTQYF. The CDR3, as DNA: TGTGCCAGCAGCTTAGGTGGTGGGATAAAGACCCAGTACTTC.

V usage is TRBV9 and J usage is TRBJ2-2, with D unresolved. Trimming shortened V by 1 base and J by 6 bases, and 7 bases separated the two germline ends. Germline CDR1 and CDR2: SGDLS and YYNGEE. The CDR3 extends over 13 amino acids. As DNA, the CDR3 is TGTGCCAGCAGCGTAAATAGCCCCGGGGAGCTGTTTTTT. Its protein product is CASSVNSPGELFF.

This chain links TRBV5-4 with TRBJ2-1, with 10 bases identical to TRBD2. Germline V gene sequence: CDR1 SGHNT, CDR2 YYREEE (reference sequence). With V trimmed by 2 bases and J by 6 bases, 11 bases remained unmatched. The CDR3 loop spans 17 amino acids. As DNA, the CDR3 is TGTGCCAGCAGCTTACCTAGCGGGGGTGATGGGTTCAATGAGCAGTTCTTC. This encodes CASSLPSGGDGFNEQFF.

The V and J genes are TRBV15 and TRBJ2-7; D may be TRBD1 (5 bases). There are 15 residues in the CDR3. Germline values: CDR1 LNHNV, CDR2 YYDKDF (reference sequence). The ends were cut back, 3 bases at V and 2 bases at J, with 14 bases in the middle. CDR3 DNA sequence: TGTGCCACCAGCAGTACCACCAGGGTACCCTACGAGCAGTACTTC. This sequence encodes CATSSTTRVPYEQYF. Complete variable domain (other parts from reference TRBV15 and TRBJ2-7): DAMVIQNPRYQVTQFGKPVTLSCSQTLNHNVMYWYQQKSSQAPKLLFHYYDKDFNNEADTPDNFQSRRPNTSFCFLDIRSPGLGDTAMYLCATSSTTRVPYEQYFGPGTRLTVT.

The chain has TRBV7-2 and TRBJ2-5, with 11 bases that match TRBD2. V was pared by 1 base and J by 2 bases, with 6 bases of the junction left unmatched. Germline lookup yields CDR1 SGHTA and CDR2 FQGNSA. The CDR3 extends over 17 amino acids. The CDR3 sequence is CASSLGSLAGGQETQYF. As DNA, the CDR3 is TGTGCCAGCAGCTTAGGCTCCCTAGCGGGGGGACAAGAGACCCAGTACTTC.

This chain uses TRBV2 with TRBJ1-5; D might be TRBD1 (5 bases). Germline loops: CDR1 SNHLY, CDR2 FYNNEI. This CDR3 contains 15 residues. Trimming took off 2 bases at V and 2 bases at J, with 10 bases between the two ends. DNA for the CDR3: TGTGCCAGCAGTGAACAGGGAGGTGGCAATCAGCCCCAGCATTTT. It codes for CASSEQGGGNQPQHF.

This clone was counted a few times. The V gene is TRBV11-2, the J gene TRBJ2-1; tentative D call: TRBD2 (6 bases). Per the germline V gene, CDR1 is SGHAT and CDR2 is FQNNGV. This CDR3 is built from 19 residues. The V end lost 1 base, the J end lost 4 bases, and 23 bases lay between the germline ends. CDR3 in DNA: TGTGCCAGCAGCTTAGGGCTCTTGCGGGGAGGACCGAGGTACAATGAGCAGTTCTTC. Translating it yields CASSLGLLRGGPRYNEQFF.

The genes are TRBV30 and TRBJ2-1; TRBD2 aligns across 10 bases. Trimming removed 4 bases from V and 3 bases from J; junction bases left unmatched: 3. The CDR3 runs to 14 residues. The germline V gene has CDR1 GTSNPN and CDR2 SVGIG (reference sequence). For the CDR3, the DNA is TGTGCCTGGAATGTAGCGGGGGGCTACAATGAGCAGTTCTTC. Its translation is CAWNVAGGYNEQFF.

The genes are TRBV4-2 and TRBJ2-2; 7 nucleotides match TRBD2. Germline assignment: CDR1 LGHNA and CDR2 YNFKEQ. Trimming cost V 0 bases and J 3 bases; bases outside gene matches: 4. This CDR3 has 16 amino acids. CDR3 sequence reads: CASSQDGRGDTGELFF. In DNA, the CDR3 is TGTGCCAGCAGCCAAGATGGACGGGGGGACACCGGGGAGCTGTTTTTT.

The CDR3 spells CATSREQGYGYTF. The CDR3 DNA reads TGTGCCACCAGCAGAGAGCAAGGCTATGGCTACACCTTC. V usage is TRBV15 and J usage is TRBJ1-2; D is unresolved. Germline V lookup: CDR1 LNHNV, CDR2 YYDKDF (reference sequence). The V and J ends lost 0 bases and 4 bases respectively, with 6 bases between them. The CDR3 length is 13 residues.

This chain links TRBV19 with TRBJ2-1, with 7 bases fitting TRBD1. The germline V gene has CDR1 LNHDA and CDR2 SQIVND (reference sequence). J was trimmed by 7 bases and V by 1 base; bases with no gene match: 7. The CDR3 length is 15 residues. The CDR3 reads CASSIGGTALNEQFF. The CDR3, as DNA: TGTGCCAGTAGTATAGGGGGGACAGCCCTTAATGAGCAGTTCTTC.

The chain uses TRBV28 and TRBJ1-2; 7 nucleotides match TRBD1. The length of the CDR3 is 17 residues. Germline V gene data show CDR1 as MDHEN and CDR2 as SYDVKM. V dropped 5 bases and J dropped 2; count of bases not matched to a gene: 14. CDR3 amino acids: CASSPGRGPKVNYGYTF. CDR3 sequence (DNA): TGTGCCAGCAGTCCCGGAAGGGGGCCAAAAGTGAACTATGGCTACACCTTC.

Only one count was recorded for this clone. The chain links TRBV4-1 to TRBJ2-1, with 8 bases that match TRBD2. This CDR3 spans 19 amino acids. Trimming took 1 base from V and 2 from J; bases not matched to a gene: 13. Germline loops: CDR1 MGHRA, CDR2 YSYEKL. This CDR3 is CASSQVGVSSGRTYNEQFF. As DNA, the CDR3 is TGCGCCAGCAGCCAAGTCGGGGTTTCAAGCGGGAGAACCTACAATGAGCAGTTCTTC.

The chain recombines TRBV30 with TRBJ2-3, with D maybe TRBD1 (6 bases). Trimming took 3 bases from V and 2 from J, leaving 9 bases between them. Germline V gene sequence: CDR1 GTSNPN, CDR2 SVGIG (reference sequence). The CDR3 contains 13 residues. CDR3 coding DNA: TGTGCCTGGAGCCAGGGGATCACAGATACGCAGTATTTT. This codes for CAWSQGITDTQYF.

The CDR3 loop is CSVGLRNTEAFF. CDR3 in DNA: TGCAGCGTTGGCCTCCGGAACACTGAAGCTTTCTTT. The V and J genes are TRBV29-1 and TRBJ1-1; D remains unclear. V was pared by 4 bases and J by 1 base, with 7 bases between. Germline CDR1 and CDR2: SQVTM and ANQGSEA. CDR3 length: 12 amino acids.

J is TRBJ2-1 and V is TRBV6-6; D perhaps matches TRBD1 (5 bases). Germline V CDR1 and CDR2: MNHNY, SVGAGI (reference sequence). The CDR3 contains 14 residues. Between the trimmed V and J ends, which lost 4 bases and 9 bases, there was a span of 16 bases. The CDR3 nucleotides read TGTGCCAGCAGTTCCTATACCGCGCAGGGTGAGCAGTTCTTC. Protein product: CASSSYTAQGEQFF.

The chain combines TRBV7-9 with TRBJ2-2; maybe TRBD2 (6 bases). CDR3 length: 14 residues. Germline-derived CDR1 and CDR2 are SEHNR and FQNEAQ (reference sequence). The ends were cut back, 5 bases at V and 6 bases at J, with 13 bases in the middle. CDR3 sequence reads: CASSRGGSAGELFF. Written as DNA, the CDR3 is TGTGCCAGCAGCCGTGGGGGGTCGGCCGGGGAGCTGTTTTTT.

V and J are TRBV7-2 and TRBJ2-1, with TRBD1 identical over 7 bases. V lost 4 bases to trimming and J lost 5 bases; unmatched junction nucleotides: 2. Germline values: CDR1 SGHTA, CDR2 FQGNSA. This CDR3 is built from 13 residues. CDR3 sequence reads: CASSWGTDNEQFF. The DNA for the CDR3 is TGTGCCAGCAGCTGGGGGACAGACAATGAGCAGTTCTTC.

CDR3 coding DNA: TGCGCCAGCAGCCAGGCCATACGGGCTCATACGCAGTATTTT. Protein sequence: CASSQAIRAHTQYF. The chain carries TRBV4-3 and TRBJ2-3; D is undetermined. Germline CDR1 is LGHNA and CDR2 is YSLEER. The ends were cut back, 3 bases at V and 7 bases at J, with 14 bases in the middle. The CDR3 contains 14 residues.